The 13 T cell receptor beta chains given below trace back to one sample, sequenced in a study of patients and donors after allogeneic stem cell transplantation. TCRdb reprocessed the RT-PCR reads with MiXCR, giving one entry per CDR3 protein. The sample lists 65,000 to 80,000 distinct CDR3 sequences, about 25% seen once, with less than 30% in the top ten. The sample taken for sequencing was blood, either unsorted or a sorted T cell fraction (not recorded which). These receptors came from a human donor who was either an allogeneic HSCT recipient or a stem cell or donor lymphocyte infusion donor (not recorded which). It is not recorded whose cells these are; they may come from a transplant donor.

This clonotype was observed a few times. The CDR3 bases are TGCGCCAGCAGCTCGTTTGGGAACACCGGGGAGCTGTTTTTT. Translation gives CASSSFGNTGELFF. The rearrangement links TRBV5-1 to TRBJ2-2, with unresolved D. V was trimmed by 3 bases and J by 1 base, leaving 7 bases between them. The CDR3 extends over 14 amino acids. Germline loops: CDR1 SGHRS, CDR2 YFSETQ.

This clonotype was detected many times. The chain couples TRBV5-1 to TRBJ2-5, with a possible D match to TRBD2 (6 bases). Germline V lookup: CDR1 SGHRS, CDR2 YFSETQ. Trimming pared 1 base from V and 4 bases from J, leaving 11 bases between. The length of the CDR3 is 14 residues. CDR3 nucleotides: TGCGCCAGCAGCTTGCAGACTAGTTCAGAGACCCAGTACTTC. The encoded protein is CASSLQTSSETQYF.

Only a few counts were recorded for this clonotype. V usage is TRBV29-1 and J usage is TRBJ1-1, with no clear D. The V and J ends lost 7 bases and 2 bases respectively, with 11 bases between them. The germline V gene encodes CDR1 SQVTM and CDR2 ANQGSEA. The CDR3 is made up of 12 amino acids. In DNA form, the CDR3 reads TGCAGCGCCTACAGTGGAAACACTGAAGCTTTCTTT. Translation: CSAYSGNTEAFF.

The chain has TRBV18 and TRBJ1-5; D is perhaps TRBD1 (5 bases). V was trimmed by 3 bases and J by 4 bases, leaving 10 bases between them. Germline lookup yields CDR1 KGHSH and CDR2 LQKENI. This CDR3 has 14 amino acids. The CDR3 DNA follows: TGTGCCAGCTCACCCGACAGCTCGAATCAGCCCCAGCATTTT. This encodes CASSPDSSNQPQHF.

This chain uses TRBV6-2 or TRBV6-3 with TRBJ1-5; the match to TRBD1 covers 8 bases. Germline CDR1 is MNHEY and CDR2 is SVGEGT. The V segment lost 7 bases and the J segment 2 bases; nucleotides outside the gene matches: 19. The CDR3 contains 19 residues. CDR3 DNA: TGTGCCAGCAAAAACCCGCCCCAAGTCAGGGGGCAGGGCAATCAGCCCCAGCATTTT. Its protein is CASKNPPQVRGQGNQPQHF.

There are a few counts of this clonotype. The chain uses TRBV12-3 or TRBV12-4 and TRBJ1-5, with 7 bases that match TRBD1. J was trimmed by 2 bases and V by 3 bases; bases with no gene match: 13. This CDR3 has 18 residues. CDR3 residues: CASSLIPLLDRGNQPQHF. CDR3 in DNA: TGTGCCAGCAGTTTGATCCCTCTCCTAGACAGGGGCAATCAGCCCCAGCATTTT.

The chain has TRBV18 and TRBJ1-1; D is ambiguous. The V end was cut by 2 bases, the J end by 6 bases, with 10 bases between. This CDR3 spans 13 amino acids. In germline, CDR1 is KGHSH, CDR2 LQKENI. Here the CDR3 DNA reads TGTGCCAGCTCACCATTGACCCGGGCTGAAGCTTTCTTT. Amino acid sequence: CASSPLTRAEAFF. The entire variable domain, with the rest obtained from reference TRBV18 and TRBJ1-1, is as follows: NAGVMQNPRHLVRRRGQEARLRCSPMKGHSHVYWYRQLPEEGLKFMVYLQKENIIDESGMPKERFSAEFPKEGPSILRIQQVVRGDSAAYFCASSPLTRAEAFFGQGTRLTVV.

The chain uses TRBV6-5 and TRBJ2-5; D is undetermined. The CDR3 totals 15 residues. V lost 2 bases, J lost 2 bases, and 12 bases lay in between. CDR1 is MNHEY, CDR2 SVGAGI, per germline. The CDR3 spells CASSYAPDGQETQYF. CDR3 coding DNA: TGTGCCAGCAGTTACGCTCCGGACGGACAAGAGACCCAGTACTTC.

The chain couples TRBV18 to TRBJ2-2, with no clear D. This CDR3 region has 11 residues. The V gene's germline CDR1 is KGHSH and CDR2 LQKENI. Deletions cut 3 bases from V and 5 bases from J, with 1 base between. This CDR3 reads CASSPTGELFF. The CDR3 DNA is TGTGCCAGCTCACCTACCGGGGAGCTGTTTTTT.

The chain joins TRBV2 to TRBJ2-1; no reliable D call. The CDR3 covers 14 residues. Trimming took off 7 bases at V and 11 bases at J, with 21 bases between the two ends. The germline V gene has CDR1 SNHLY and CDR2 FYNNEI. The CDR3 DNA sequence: TGTGCCAGCACCCCGATTCGTATGGGTAGGAAGCAGTTCTTC. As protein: CASTPIRMGRKQFF.

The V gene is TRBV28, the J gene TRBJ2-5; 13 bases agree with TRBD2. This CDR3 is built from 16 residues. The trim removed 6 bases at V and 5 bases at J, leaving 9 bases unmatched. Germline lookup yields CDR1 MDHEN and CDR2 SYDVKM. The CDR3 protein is CASRRPGLAGRETQYF. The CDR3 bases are TGTGCCAGCAGACGACCGGGACTAGCGGGGAGGGAGACCCAGTACTTC.

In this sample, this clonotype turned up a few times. The CDR3 here is CASSLFPGGDDYGYTF. CDR3 bases: TGTGCCAGCAGCCTCTTTCCGGGGGGGGACGACTATGGCTACACCTTC. This sequence joins TRBV11-2 and TRBJ1-2; a weak D match, TRBD1 (5 bases). The CDR3 totals 16 residues. Looked up from germline, CDR1 is SGHAT and CDR2 is FQNNGV. V lost 5 bases to trimming and J lost 3 bases, with 19 bases between them.

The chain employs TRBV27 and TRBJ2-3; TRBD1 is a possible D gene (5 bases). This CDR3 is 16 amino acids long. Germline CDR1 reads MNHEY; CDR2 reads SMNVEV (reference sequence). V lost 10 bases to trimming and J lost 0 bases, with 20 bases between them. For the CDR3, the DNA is TGTGCCATCAAAAGGGGCTACGAGTCTAGCACAGATACGCAGTATTTT. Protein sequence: CAIKRGYESSTDTQYF.